This TCR beta chain was retrieved from a study of shared T cell receptors in the human thymus. The protocol was immunoSEQ multiplex PCR, while the TCRdb copy is restricted to in-frame clones and leaves out a portion. The sample has about 380,000 clones, approximately 95% seen once. This clone came up once. In germline, CDR1 is MGHDK, CDR2 SYGVNS. The CDR3 consists of 17 residues. V was clipped by 5 bases and J by 11 bases, with 27 bases between them. The sample was thymocytes. The rearrangement uses TRBV25-1 and TRBJ1-4; D is possibly TRBD1 (6 bases). This clonotype was obtained from a human donor. As DNA, the CDR3 is TGTGCCAGCAGTTCCCCAGGGGAAAAGGGGTCCCTGGAGAAACTGTTTTTT. Residues: CASSSPGEKGSLEKLFF.